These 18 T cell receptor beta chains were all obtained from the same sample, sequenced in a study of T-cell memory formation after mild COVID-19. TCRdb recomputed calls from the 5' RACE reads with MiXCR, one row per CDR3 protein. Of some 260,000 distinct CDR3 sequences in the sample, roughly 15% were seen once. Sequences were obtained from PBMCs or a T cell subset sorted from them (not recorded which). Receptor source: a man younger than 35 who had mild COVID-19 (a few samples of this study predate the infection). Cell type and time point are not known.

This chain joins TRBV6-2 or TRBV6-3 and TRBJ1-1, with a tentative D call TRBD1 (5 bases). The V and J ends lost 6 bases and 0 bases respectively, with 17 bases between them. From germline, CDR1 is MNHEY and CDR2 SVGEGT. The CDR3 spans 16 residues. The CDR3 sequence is CASSPRAGRMNTEAFF. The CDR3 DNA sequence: TGTGCCAGCAGCCCAAGAGCAGGGCGAATGAACACTGAAGCTTTCTTT.

CDR3 protein: CASSLARASAGELFF. CDR3 nucleotide sequence: TGTGCCAGCAGCTTAGCGAGGGCGAGTGCCGGGGAGCTGTTTTTT. V gene TRBV7-2 combines with J gene TRBJ2-2, with D perhaps TRBD2 (5 bases). V dropped 0 bases and J dropped 6 bases, with 11 bases sitting between them. The CDR3 has 15 residues. The germline V gene encodes CDR1 SGHTA and CDR2 FQGNSA.

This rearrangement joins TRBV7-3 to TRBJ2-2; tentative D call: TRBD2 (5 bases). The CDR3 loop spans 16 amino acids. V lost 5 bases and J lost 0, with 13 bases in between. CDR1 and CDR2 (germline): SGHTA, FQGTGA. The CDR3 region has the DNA TGTGCCAGCAGCCCCTGGGGAGCGGCGAACACCGGGGAGCTGTTTTTT. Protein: CASSPWGAANTGELFF.

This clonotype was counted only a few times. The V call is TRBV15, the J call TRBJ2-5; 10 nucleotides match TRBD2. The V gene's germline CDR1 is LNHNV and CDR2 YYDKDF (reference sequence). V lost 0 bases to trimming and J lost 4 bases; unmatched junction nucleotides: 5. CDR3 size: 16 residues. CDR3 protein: CATSRDRLAGVETQYF. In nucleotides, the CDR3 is TGTGCCACCAGCAGAGACAGGCTAGCGGGGGTAGAGACCCAGTACTTC.

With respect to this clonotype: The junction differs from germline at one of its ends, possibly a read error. DNA for the CDR3: TGTGCCAGCAGCTTCGCGGGGGATACGCAGAATTTT. Its protein is CASSFAGDTQNF. The chain combines TRBV7-2 with TRBJ2-3; 7 bases match TRBD2. In germline, CDR1 is SGHTA, CDR2 FQGNSA. The CDR3 sequence is 12 residues long.

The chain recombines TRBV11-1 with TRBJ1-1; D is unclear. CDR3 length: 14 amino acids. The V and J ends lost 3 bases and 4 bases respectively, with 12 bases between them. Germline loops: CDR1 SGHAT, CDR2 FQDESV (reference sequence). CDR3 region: CASSFTREPTEAFF. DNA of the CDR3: TGTGCCAGCAGCTTTACCCGGGAGCCCACTGAAGCTTTCTTT.

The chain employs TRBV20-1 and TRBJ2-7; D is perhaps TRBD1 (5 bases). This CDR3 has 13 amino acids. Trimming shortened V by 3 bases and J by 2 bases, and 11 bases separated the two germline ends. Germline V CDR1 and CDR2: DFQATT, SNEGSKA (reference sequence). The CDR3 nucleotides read TGCAGTGCTAGCCCTCAGGGTGCCTACGAGCAGTACTTC. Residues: CSASPQGAYEQYF.

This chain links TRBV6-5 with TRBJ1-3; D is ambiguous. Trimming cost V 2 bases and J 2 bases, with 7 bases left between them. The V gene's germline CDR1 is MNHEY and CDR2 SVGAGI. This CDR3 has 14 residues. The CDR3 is CASSYNAAGNTIYF. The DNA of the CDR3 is TGTGCCAGCAGTTACAACGCAGCTGGAAACACCATATATTTT.

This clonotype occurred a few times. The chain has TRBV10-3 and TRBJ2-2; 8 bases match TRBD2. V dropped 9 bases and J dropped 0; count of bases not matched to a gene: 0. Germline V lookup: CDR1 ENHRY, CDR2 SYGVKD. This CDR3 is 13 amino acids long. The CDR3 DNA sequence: TGTGCCATTAGCGGGGCGAACACCGGGGAGCTGTTTTTT. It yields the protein CAISGANTGELFF.

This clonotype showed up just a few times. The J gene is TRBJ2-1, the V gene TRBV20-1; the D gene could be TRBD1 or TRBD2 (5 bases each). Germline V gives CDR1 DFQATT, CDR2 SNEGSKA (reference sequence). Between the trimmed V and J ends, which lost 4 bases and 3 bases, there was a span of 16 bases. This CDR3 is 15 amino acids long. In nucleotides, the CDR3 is TGCAGTGCTACTGGGGGTCGAATAATCTACAATGAGCAGTTCTTC. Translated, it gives CSATGGRIIYNEQFF.

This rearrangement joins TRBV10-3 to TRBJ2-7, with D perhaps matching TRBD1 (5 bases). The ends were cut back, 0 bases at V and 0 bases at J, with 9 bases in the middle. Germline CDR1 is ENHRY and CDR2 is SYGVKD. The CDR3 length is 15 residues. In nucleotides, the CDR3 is TGTGCCATCAGTGAGTCTGACAGCTTCTCCTACGAGCAGTACGTC. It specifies CAISESDSFSYEQYV.

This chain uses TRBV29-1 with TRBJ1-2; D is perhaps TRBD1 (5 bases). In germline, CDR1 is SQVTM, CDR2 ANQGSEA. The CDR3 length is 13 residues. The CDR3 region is CTIGTGGPYGYTF. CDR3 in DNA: TGCACCATTGGGACGGGCGGACCCTATGGCTACACCTTC.

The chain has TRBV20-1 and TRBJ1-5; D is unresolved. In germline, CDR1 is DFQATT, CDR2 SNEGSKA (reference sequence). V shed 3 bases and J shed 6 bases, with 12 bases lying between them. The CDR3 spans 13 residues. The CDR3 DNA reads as TGCAGTGCTAGCGTTGGCAGTGGTCAGCCCCAGCATTTT. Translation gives CSASVGSGQPQHF.

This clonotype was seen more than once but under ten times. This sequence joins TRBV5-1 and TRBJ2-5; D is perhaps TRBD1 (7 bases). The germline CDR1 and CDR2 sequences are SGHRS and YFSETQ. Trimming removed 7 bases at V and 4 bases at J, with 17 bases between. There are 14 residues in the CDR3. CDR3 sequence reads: CASDEAGQRETQYF. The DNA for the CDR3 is TGCGCCAGCGATGAGGCGGGACAGAGAGAGACCCAGTACTTC.

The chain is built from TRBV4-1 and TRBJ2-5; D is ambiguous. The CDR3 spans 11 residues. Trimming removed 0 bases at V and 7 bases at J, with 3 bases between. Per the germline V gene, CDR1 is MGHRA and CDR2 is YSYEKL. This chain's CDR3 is CASSQDRTQYF. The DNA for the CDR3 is TGCGCCAGCAGCCAAGACCGGACCCAGTACTTC.

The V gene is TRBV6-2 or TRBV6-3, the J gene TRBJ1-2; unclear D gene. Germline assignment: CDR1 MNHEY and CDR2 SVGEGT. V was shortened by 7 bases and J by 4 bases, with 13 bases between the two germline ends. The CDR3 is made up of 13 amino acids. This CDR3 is CASIKDGSYGYTF. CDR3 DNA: TGTGCCAGCATTAAGGACGGAAGCTATGGCTACACCTTC.

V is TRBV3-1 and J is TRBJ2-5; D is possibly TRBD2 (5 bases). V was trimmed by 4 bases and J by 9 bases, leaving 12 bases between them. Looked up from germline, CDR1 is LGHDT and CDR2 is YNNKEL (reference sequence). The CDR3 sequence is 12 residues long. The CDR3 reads CASSPPARAQYF. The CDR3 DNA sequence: TGTGCCAGCAGCCCCCCGGCGCGGGCCCAGTACTTC.

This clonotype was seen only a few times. CDR3 amino acids: CSASVADTQYF. The DNA of the CDR3 is TGCAGTGCTAGCGTGGCAGATACGCAGTATTTT. The V gene is TRBV20-1, the J gene TRBJ2-3; no clear D gene. From germline, CDR1 is DFQATT and CDR2 SNEGSKA (reference sequence). This CDR3 is 11 amino acids long. Deletions cut 3 bases from V and 4 bases from J, with 5 bases between.